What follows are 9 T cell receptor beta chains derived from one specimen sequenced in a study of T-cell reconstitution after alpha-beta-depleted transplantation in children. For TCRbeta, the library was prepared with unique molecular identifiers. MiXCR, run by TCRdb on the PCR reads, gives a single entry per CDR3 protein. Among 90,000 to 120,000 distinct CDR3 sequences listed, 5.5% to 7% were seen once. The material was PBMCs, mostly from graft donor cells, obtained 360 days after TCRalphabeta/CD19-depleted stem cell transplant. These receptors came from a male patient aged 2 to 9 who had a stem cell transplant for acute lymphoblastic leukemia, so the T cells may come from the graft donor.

Written as DNA, the CDR3 is TGTGCCAGCAGGCCGACAGGGCCCTATGGCTACACCTTC. It encodes CASRPTGPYGYTF. The V gene is TRBV27, the J gene TRBJ1-2; 7 positions match TRBD1. J lost 4 bases, V lost 6 bases, and 5 bases had no gene match. CDR3 length equals 13 residues. Per the germline V gene, CDR1 is MNHEY and CDR2 is SMNVEV (reference sequence).

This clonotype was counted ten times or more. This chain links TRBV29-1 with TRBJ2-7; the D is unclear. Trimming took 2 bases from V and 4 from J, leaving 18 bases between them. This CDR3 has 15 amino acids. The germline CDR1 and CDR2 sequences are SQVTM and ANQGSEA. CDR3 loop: CSVEQKKSRKYEQYF. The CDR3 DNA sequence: TGCAGCGTTGAACAGAAGAAGTCTCGAAAGTACGAGCAGTACTTC.

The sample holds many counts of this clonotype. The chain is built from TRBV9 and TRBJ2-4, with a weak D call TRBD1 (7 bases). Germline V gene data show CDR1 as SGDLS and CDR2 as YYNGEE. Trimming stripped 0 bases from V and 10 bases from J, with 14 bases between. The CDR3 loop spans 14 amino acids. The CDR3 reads CASSVGGTARIQYF. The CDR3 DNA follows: TGTGCCAGCAGCGTAGGCGGGACAGCTAGAATTCAGTACTTC.

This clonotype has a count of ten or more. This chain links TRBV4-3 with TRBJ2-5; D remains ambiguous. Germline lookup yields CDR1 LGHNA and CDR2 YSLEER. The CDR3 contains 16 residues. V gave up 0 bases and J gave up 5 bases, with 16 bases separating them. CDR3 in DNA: TGCGCCAGCAGCCAAGATAGCAGCTTCTTAGGGGAGACCCAGTACTTC. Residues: CASSQDSSFLGETQYF.

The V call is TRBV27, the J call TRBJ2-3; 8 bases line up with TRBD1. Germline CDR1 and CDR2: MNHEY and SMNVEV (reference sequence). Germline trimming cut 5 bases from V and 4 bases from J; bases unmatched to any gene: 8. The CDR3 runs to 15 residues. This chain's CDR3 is CASSPRQGIADTQYF. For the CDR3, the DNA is TGTGCCAGCAGTCCACGACAGGGGATAGCAGATACGCAGTATTTT.

CDR3 region: CASSVGQGFGNEQFF. The DNA of the CDR3 is TGTGCCAGCAGTGTTGGACAGGGGTTTGGGAATGAGCAGTTCTTC. V and J are TRBV6-4 and TRBJ2-1; 9 bases match TRBD1. CDR3 length: 15 amino acids. V was clipped by 4 bases and J by 7 bases; unmatched bases: 8. Germline CDR1 MRHNA, CDR2 SNTAGT.

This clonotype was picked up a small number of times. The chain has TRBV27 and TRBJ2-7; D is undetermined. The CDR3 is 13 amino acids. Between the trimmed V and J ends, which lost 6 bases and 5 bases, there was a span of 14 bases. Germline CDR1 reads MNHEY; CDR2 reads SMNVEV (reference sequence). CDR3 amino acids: CASSPTTHHEQYF. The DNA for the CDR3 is TGTGCCAGCAGCCCAACCACACATCACGAGCAGTACTTC.

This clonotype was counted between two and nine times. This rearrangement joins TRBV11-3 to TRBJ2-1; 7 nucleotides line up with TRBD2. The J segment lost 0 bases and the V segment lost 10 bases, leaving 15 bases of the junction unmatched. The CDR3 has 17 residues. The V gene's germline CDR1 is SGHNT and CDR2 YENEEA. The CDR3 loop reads CAILGEGPGPSYNEQFF. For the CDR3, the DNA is TGTGCCATCTTGGGGGAGGGCCCGGGGCCCTCCTACAATGAGCAGTTCTTC.

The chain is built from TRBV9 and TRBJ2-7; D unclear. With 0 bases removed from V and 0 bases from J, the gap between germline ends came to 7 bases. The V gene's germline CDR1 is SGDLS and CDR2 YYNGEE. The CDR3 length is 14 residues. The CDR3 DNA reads TGTGCCAGCAGCGTAGGGCCAGGCTCCTACGAGCAGTACTTC. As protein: CASSVGPGSYEQYF.